This T cell receptor beta chain was captured in a study of human T cells and chemical hapten exposure. Study-level background: Largely, small differences in pooled library volume made per-sample TCR yields vary.

The CDR3 is made up of 13 amino acids. Per germline, CDR1 SNHLY and CDR2 FYNNEI. It was the library that attached unique molecular identifiers to individual cDNA molecules. TCRdb analysed the RACE reads with MiXCR anew, one entry per CDR3 protein. The table records around 53,000 distinct CDR3 sequences, less than 9.5% of them present only once. This clonotype was picked up many times. Its antigen remains unknown. One end of the junction fails to match germline, which may point to a read error. Findings of the study overall: Expanded TCR counts at PT1 were positively correlated with the patch test score. TCRs at high frequency, those above 1 in 1000, did not change with DPC sensitization.

The time point denotes: patch test 1, 2 weeks after DPC sensitization. Specified treatment: therapeutic diphenylcyclopropenone sensitization with weekly scalp DPC. The sequence was obtained from a woman aged 45-65 years with alopecia areata. Some clones in this sample may be carry-over from other donors' samples. This sample comprised whole blood, obtained in connection with sensitization to the hapten diphenylcyclopropenone (DPC). J is TRBJ2-7 and V is TRBV2; D is unclear. The CDR3 region is CASRGFVPTFRDF. The CDR3 coding sequence is TGTGCCAGCAGGGGATTTGTCCCTACGTTTAGGGACTTC.